The present T cell receptor beta chain was sequenced within a study of cytomegalovirus exposure and HLA in healthy donors. Study in general: About 80 million unique TCR sequences came from HLA-typed donors in an early release.

While unrecorded immune exposures were likely, the donors were nominally healthy when sampled. Broader study findings: Immune exposure was documented only through CMV serostatus. The authors judged a highly shared variant cluster likely a sequencing artifact.

About this clone: Its cognate antigen is unknown. Germline and junction disagree at one end, which may indicate a read error.

PCR primers comprised 60 Vbeta and 13 Jbeta primers. Clones were read by immunoSEQ multiplex PCR, and TCRdb kept only the in-frame ones, dropping some. The top ten hold 2.9% of the sample, which has around 53,000 clones, 70% to 85% seen once. The germline V gene encodes CDR1 SGHVS and CDR2 FNYEAQ. The CDR3 runs 16 residues. The sequenced sample was PBMCs. The chain links TRBV7-6 to TRBJ2-3; D perhaps matches TRBD2 (5 bases). This TCR was recovered from a man in his fifties or sixties in good health and CMV-seronegative. The CDR3 loop reads CASRLEGRSGADTQYF. In nucleotides, the CDR3 is TGTGCCAGCAGGTTAGAAGGGCGCAGCGGAGCAGATACGCAGTATTTT.